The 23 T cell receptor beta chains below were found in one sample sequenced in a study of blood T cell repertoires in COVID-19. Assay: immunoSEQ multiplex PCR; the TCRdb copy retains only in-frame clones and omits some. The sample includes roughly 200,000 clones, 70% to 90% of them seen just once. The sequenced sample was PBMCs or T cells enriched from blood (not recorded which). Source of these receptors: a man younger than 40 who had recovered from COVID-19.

CDR3 protein: CASSGTSGSVGVSYNEQFF. CDR3 DNA sequence: TGTGCCAGCTCTGGGACTAGCGGGAGTGTCGGGGTTTCCTACAATGAGCAGTTCTTC. V gene TRBV18 combines with J gene TRBJ2-1; 14 bases fit TRBD2. V lost 6 bases and J lost 1; bases outside the gene matches: 11. This CDR3 spans 19 amino acids. The germline V gene has CDR1 KGHSH and CDR2 LQKENI.

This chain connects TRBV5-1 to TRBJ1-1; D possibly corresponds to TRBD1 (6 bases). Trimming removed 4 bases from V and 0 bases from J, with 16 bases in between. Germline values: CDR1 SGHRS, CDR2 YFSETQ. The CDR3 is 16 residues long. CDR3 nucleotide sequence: TGCGCCAGCAGCCACTACCTCCGGACAGTGAACACTGAAGCTTTCTTT. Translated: CASSHYLRTVNTEAFF. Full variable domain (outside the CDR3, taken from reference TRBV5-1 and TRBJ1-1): KAGVTQTPRYLIKTRGQQVTLSCSPISGHRSVSWYQQTPGQGLQFLFEYFSETQRNKGNFPGRFSGRQFSNSRSEMNVSTLELGDSALYLCASSHYLRTVNTEAFFGQGTRLTVV.

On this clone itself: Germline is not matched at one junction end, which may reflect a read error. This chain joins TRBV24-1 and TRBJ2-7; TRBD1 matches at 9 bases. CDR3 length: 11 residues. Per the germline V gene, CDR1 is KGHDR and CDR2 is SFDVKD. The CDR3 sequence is CATEEQGARHF. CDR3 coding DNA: TGTGCCACCGAAGAACAGGGGGCGCGGCACTTC.

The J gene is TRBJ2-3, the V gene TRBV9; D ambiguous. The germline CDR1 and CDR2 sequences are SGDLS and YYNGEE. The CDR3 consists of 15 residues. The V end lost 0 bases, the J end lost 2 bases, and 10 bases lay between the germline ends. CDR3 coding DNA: TGTGCCAGCAGCGTAGCTGGAGCCTTCACAGATACGCAGTATTTT. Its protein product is CASSVAGAFTDTQYF.

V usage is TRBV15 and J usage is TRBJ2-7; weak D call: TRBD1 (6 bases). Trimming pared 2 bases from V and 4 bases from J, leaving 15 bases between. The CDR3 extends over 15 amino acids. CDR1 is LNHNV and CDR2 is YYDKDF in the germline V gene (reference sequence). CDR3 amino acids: CATSRYQGRGYEQYF. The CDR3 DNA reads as TGTGCCACCAGCAGATACCAGGGGCGAGGTTACGAGCAGTACTTC.

This chain's CDR3 is CASSSRGGPLEQYF. In DNA form, the CDR3 reads TGTGCCAGCAGCTCCCGGGGGGGGCCCCTTGAGCAGTACTTC. The chain recombines TRBV7-9 with TRBJ2-7; 8 bases agree with TRBD2. The CDR3 has 14 residues. Trimming at V came to 4 bases and at J to 7 bases, leaving 9 bases not matched to a gene. The germline V gene has CDR1 SEHNR and CDR2 FQNEAQ (reference sequence).

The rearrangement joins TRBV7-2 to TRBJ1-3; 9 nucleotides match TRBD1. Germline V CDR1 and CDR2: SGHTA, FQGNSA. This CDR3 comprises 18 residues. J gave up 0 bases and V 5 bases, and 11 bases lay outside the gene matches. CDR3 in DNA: TGTGCCAGCAGCCCAAGAACAGGGGGCGGCATCTCTGGAAACACCATATATTTT. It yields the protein CASSPRTGGGISGNTIYF.

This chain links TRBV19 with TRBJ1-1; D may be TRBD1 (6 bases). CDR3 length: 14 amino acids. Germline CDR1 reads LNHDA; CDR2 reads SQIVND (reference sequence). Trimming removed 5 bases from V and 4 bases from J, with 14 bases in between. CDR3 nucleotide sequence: TGTGCCAGTAGTCCACAGGGTATGGGCACTGAAGCTTTCTTT. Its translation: CASSPQGMGTEAFF.

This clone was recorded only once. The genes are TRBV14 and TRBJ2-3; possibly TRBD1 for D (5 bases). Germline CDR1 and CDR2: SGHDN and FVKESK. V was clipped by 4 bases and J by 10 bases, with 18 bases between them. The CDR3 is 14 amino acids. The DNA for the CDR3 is TGTGCCAGCAGCCCCTCATCGTCCAGGGTGGCGCAGTATTTT. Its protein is CASSPSSSRVAQYF. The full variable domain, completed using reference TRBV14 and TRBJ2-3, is EAGVTQFPSHSVIEKGQTVTLRCDPISGHDNLYWYRRVMGKEIKFLLHFVKESKQDESGMPNNRFLAERTGGTYSTLKVQPAELEDSGVYFCASSPSSSRVAQYFGPGTRLTVL.

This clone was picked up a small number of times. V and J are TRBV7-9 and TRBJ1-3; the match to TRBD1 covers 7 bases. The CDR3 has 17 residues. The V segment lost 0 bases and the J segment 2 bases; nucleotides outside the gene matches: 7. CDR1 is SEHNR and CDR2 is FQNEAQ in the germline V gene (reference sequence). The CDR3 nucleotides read TGTGCCAGCAGCTTAGCTCTGACAGGGCAAGCTGGAAACACCATATATTTT. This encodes CASSLALTGQAGNTIYF.

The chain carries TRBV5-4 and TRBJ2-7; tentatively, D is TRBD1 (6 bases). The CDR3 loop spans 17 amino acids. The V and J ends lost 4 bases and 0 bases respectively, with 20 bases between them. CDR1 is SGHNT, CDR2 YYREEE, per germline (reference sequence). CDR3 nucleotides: TGTGCCAGCAGCGGGACACGGAGTGGGGCGAACTCCTACGAGCAGTACTTC. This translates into CASSGTRSGANSYEQYF.

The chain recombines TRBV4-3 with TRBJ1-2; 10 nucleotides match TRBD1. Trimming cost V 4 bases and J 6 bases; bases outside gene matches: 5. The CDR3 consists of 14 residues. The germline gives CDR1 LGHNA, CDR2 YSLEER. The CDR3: CASSRAGTGDGYTF. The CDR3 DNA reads TGCGCCAGCAGCCGAGCCGGGACAGGGGATGGCTACACCTTC.

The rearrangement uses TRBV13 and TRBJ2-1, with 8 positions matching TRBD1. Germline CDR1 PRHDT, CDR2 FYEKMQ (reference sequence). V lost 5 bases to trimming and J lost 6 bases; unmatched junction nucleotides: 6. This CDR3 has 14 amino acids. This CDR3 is CASSTWDRSNEQFF. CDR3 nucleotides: TGTGCCAGCAGCACCTGGGACAGGAGCAATGAGCAGTTCTTC.

CDR3 loop: CASSLAHRGSSYNSPLHF. As DNA, the CDR3 is TGTGCCAGCAGCTTAGCGCATCGGGGGAGCTCCTATAATTCACCCCTCCACTTT. The genes are TRBV7-6 and TRBJ1-6, with TRBD1 as a possible D gene (5 bases). The CDR3 covers 18 residues. Per germline, CDR1 SGHVS and CDR2 FNYEAQ. V dropped 0 bases and J dropped 0 bases, with 12 bases sitting between them.

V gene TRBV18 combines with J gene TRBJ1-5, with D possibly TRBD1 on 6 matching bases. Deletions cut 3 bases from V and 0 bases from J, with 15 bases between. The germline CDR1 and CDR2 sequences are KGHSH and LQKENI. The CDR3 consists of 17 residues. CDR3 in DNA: TGTGCCAGCTCACCTACAGGGAGTTGGAGTAGCAATCAGCCCCAGCATTTT. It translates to CASSPTGSWSSNQPQHF.

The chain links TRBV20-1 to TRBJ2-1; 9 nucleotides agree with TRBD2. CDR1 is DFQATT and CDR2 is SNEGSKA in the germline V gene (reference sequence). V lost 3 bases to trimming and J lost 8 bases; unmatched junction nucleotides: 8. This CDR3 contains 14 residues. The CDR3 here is CSASSGGLWDEQFF. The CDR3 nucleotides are TGCAGTGCTAGTAGCGGGGGCCTTTGGGATGAGCAGTTCTTC.

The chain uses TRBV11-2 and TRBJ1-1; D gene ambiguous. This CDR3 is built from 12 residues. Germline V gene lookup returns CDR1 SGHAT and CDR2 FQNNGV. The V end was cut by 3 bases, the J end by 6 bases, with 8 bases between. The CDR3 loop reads CASSFGISEAFF. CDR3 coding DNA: TGTGCCAGCAGCTTCGGGATTTCTGAAGCTTTCTTT.

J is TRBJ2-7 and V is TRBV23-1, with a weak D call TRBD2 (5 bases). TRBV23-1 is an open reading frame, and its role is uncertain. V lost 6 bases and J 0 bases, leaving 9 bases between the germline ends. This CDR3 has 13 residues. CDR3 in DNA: TGCGCCAGCAGGGGGAGCTACTCCTACGAGCAGTACTTC. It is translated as CASRGSYSYEQYF.

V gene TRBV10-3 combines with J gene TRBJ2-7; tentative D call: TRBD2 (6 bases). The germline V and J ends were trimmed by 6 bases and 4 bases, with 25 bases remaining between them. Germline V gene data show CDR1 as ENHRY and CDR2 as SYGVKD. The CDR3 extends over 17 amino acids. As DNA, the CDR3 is TGTGCCATCAGCGGCCGGGGGTGGCAGGCCGTACTTTACGAGCAGTACTTC. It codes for CAISGRGWQAVLYEQYF.

CDR3 loop: CASSVALREHYNEQFF. Written as DNA, the CDR3 is TGTGCCAGCAGCGTAGCTTTGCGGGAGCACTACAATGAGCAGTTCTTC. The chain combines TRBV9 with TRBJ2-1; 7 positions match TRBD2. V lost 0 bases, J lost 3 bases, and 6 bases stayed unmatched. The CDR3 totals 16 residues. Germline CDR1 is SGDLS and CDR2 is YYNGEE.

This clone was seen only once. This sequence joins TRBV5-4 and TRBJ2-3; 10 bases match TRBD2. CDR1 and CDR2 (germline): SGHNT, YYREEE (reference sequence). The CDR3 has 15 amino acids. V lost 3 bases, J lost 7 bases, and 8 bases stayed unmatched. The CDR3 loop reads CASSSLAGSLNTQYF. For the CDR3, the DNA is TGTGCCAGCAGCTCACTAGCGGGGAGCTTGAATACGCAGTATTTT.

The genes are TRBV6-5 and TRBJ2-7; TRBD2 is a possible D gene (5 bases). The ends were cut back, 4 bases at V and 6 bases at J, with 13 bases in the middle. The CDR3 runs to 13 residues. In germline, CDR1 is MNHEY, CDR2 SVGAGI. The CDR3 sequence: CASSSTAVGEQYF. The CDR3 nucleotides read TGTGCCAGCAGTTCAACAGCGGTGGGCGAGCAGTACTTC.

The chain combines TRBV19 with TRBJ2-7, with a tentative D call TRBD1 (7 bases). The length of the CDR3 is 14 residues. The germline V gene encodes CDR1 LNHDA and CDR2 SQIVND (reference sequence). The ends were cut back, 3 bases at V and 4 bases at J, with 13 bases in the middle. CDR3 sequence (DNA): TGTGCCAGTAGTATTGGCCAGGGGGGATACGAGCAGTACTTC. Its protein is CASSIGQGGYEQYF. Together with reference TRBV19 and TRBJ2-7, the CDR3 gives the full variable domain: DGGITQSPKYLFRKEGQNVTLSCEQNLNHDAMYWYRQDPGQGLRLIYYSQIVNDFQKGDIAEGYSVSREKKESFPLTVTSAQKNPTAFYLCASSIGQGGYEQYFGPGTRLTVT.